What follows are 27 T cell receptor beta chains derived from one specimen sequenced in a study of PD-1 blockade in classical Hodgkin lymphoma. Following autologous stem cell transplantation, relapse occurred in every patient, and exposure to brentuximab vedotin varied. Produced via immunoSEQ multiplex PCR; TCRdb's table is partial and in-frame only. This table holds 40,000 to 65,000 clones, approximately 81% found once. Here the sequenced sample was peripheral blood mononuclear cells (PBMCs), taken at baseline. All receptors come from a human donor with classical Hodgkin lymphoma.

The chain carries TRBV7-8 and TRBJ2-3, with D uncertain. V gave up 8 bases and J gave up 0 bases, with 15 bases separating them. The CDR3 sequence is 15 residues long. The germline CDR1 and CDR2 sequences are SGHVS and FQNEAQ. CDR3 DNA: TGTGCCAGCCGAATTTCTTCCTCGAGCACAGATACGCAGTATTTT. Encoded protein: CASRISSSSTDTQYF.

The V and J genes are TRBV7-9 and TRBJ2-4; a weak D match, TRBD2 (6 bases). Germline V gene sequence: CDR1 SEHNR, CDR2 FQNEAQ (reference sequence). The CDR3 has 14 residues. The V and J ends lost 5 bases and 9 bases respectively, with 17 bases between them. The CDR3 DNA sequence: TGTGCCAGCAGCCCTTTGGAGGGGACGGGCATTCAGTACTTC. Amino acid sequence: CASSPLEGTGIQYF.

The table lists this clone with a count of one. Other DNA variants within this sample encode the same CDR3. The genes are TRBV9 and TRBJ1-1; 7 bases are a match to TRBD1. After removal of 4 bases from V and 6 bases from J, the junction contained 30 bases not matched to a gene. The CDR3 has 21 amino acids. CDR1 and CDR2 from the germline V gene are SGDLS and YYNGEE. The CDR3 region has the DNA TGTGCCAGCAGCCCGAGGCCAGGGGGGATCCTCGGTAGGGGATGGGCCCCTGAAGCTTTCTTT. This encodes CASSPRPGGILGRGWAPEAFF.

The chain carries TRBV5-1 and TRBJ2-2; no clear D. CDR3 length equals 15 residues. CDR1 and CDR2 from the germline V gene are SGHRS and YFSETQ. Trimming took 4 bases from V and 0 from J, leaving 10 bases between them. The CDR3 protein is CASSGFSPNTGELFF. In DNA form, the CDR3 reads TGCGCCAGCAGCGGGTTCTCCCCGAACACCGGGGAGCTGTTTTTT.

V usage is TRBV2 and J usage is TRBJ1-2; D possibly corresponds to TRBD1 (6 bases). CDR3 size: 14 residues. CDR1 is SNHLY, CDR2 FYNNEI, per germline. V was pared by 7 bases and J by 6 bases, with 18 bases between. The CDR3 protein is CASITQGYHDGYTF. CDR3 bases: TGTGCCAGCATCACACAGGGATATCACGATGGCTACACCTTC.

This chain uses TRBV7-8 with TRBJ1-5, with D tentatively TRBD1 (6 bases). Germline V gene sequence: CDR1 SGHVS, CDR2 FQNEAQ. This CDR3 spans 17 amino acids. The V gene lost 5 bases and the J gene lost 0 bases, with 17 bases spanning the gap. The CDR3 DNA reads TGTGCCAGCAGCCTAGATACAGGGATTTATAGCAATCAGCCCCAGCATTTT. Its translation: CASSLDTGIYSNQPQHF.

The chain is built from TRBV19 and TRBJ1-1; 7 bases map to TRBD1. Losses at the gene ends were 5 bases for V and 7 bases for J; bases not matched to a gene: 7. The CDR3 spans 13 residues. In germline, CDR1 is LNHDA, CDR2 SQIVND (reference sequence). The CDR3 DNA sequence: TGTGCCAGTAGTTCGACAGGGATTTATGAAGCTTTCTTT. Encoded protein: CASSSTGIYEAFF.

This clone has just one count. This rearrangement joins TRBV10-3 to TRBJ2-1; D remains ambiguous. Between the trimmed V and J ends, which lost 4 bases and 0 bases, there was a span of 10 bases. Per the germline V gene, CDR1 is ENHRY and CDR2 is SYGVKD. CDR3 length: 15 residues. The CDR3 is CAISVEESSYNEQFF. CDR3 in DNA: TGTGCCATCAGTGTCGAGGAGAGCTCCTACAATGAGCAGTTCTTC.

V and J are TRBV20-1 and TRBJ2-1; D perhaps matches TRBD2 (6 bases). The V end was cut by 6 bases, the J end by 6 bases, with 9 bases between. This CDR3 has 11 residues. Germline V CDR1 and CDR2: DFQATT, SNEGSKA (reference sequence). The CDR3 DNA sequence: TGCAGTGCGGGTAGCGGCAATGAGCAGTTCTTC. This codes for CSAGSGNEQFF.

The genes are TRBV5-1 and TRBJ1-2, with D maybe TRBD1 (6 bases). The CDR3 runs to 14 residues. Germline V gives CDR1 SGHRS, CDR2 YFSETQ. The V gene lost 2 bases and the J gene lost 7 bases, with 15 bases spanning the gap. CDR3 nucleotide sequence: TGCGCCAGCAGCTTAACAGGGACCCTGGCTGGCTACACCTTC. It codes for CASSLTGTLAGYTF.

The rearrangement joins TRBV27 to TRBJ2-3; D not certain. Trimming stripped 5 bases from V and 3 bases from J, with 12 bases between. The V gene's germline CDR1 is MNHEY and CDR2 SMNVEV (reference sequence). CDR3 length: 14 amino acids. CDR3 sequence (DNA): TGTGCCAGCAGTCCTCCCCGTAGGACAGATACGCAGTATTTT. This gives the protein CASSPPRRTDTQYF.

This clone occurred once. V is TRBV4-3 and J is TRBJ1-4; D ambiguous. This CDR3 is 16 amino acids long. Germline loops: CDR1 LGHNA, CDR2 YSLEER. The germline V and J ends were trimmed by 0 bases and 7 bases, with 15 bases remaining between them. CDR3 residues: CASSQDGQAGSEKLFF. The DNA of the CDR3 is TGCGCCAGCAGCCAAGACGGGCAGGCGGGGAGTGAAAAACTGTTTTTT.

This clone is classed as medium-sized. The J gene is TRBJ2-7, the V gene TRBV5-4; the D gene is possibly TRBD1 (6 bases). CDR1 and CDR2 (germline): SGHNT, YYREEE (reference sequence). This CDR3 region has 14 residues. V was trimmed by 0 bases and J by 2 bases, leaving 9 bases between them. This chain's CDR3 is CASSLGRGPYEQYF. The CDR3 DNA is TGTGCCAGCAGCTTGGGCAGGGGTCCCTACGAGCAGTACTTC.

The chain couples TRBV30 to TRBJ2-5; D not resolved. Germline V gene lookup returns CDR1 GTSNPN and CDR2 SVGIG (reference sequence). Trimming took 0 bases from V and 5 from J, leaving 7 bases between them. This CDR3 contains 12 residues. The CDR3 nucleotides read TGTGCCTGGAGTGTAGTTGGCGAGACCCAGTACTTC. It codes for CAWSVVGETQYF.

The chain uses TRBV19 and TRBJ1-4, with D perhaps matching TRBD1 (6 bases). The V gene lost 11 bases and the J gene lost 8 bases, with 12 bases spanning the gap. There are 11 residues in the CDR3. The germline V gene encodes CDR1 LNHDA and CDR2 SQIVND (reference sequence). The CDR3 is CAWGQGEKLFF. CDR3 sequence (DNA): TGTGCCTGGGGGCAGGGCGAAAAACTGTTTTTT. Combining the CDR3 with reference TRBV19 and TRBJ1-4 gives the whole variable domain DGGITQSPKYLFRKEGQNVTLSCEQNLNHDAMYWYRQDPGQGLRLIYYSQIVNDFQKGDIAEGYSVSREKKESFPLTVTSAQKNPTAFYLCAWGQGEKLFFGSGTQLSVL.

This clone was detected once. The chain combines TRBV6-4 with TRBJ1-4, with a weak D call TRBD1 (5 bases). The V gene lost 0 bases and the J gene lost 8 bases, with 19 bases spanning the gap. The CDR3 contains 17 residues. Germline V CDR1 and CDR2: MRHNA, SNTAGT. The DNA for the CDR3 is TGTGCCAGCAGTGACTCGAACCGCTTGGGGCTCGTGGAAAAACTGTTTTTT. Protein: CASSDSNRLGLVEKLFF.

The J gene is TRBJ1-5, the V gene TRBV27; TRBD1 matches at 8 bases. V lost 0 bases and J lost 7; bases outside the gene matches: 11. Looked up from germline, CDR1 is MNHEY and CDR2 is SMNVEV (reference sequence). The CDR3 runs to 17 residues. CDR3 sequence reads: CASSLSLSRGLRQPQHF. The CDR3 DNA reads TGTGCCAGCAGTTTATCGCTATCCAGGGGGCTTCGGCAGCCCCAGCATTTT.

CDR3 sequence reads: CASSGWAPSSYNEQFF. The CDR3 DNA reads TGTGCCAGTAGCGGATGGGCCCCAAGCTCCTACAATGAGCAGTTCTTC. The gene calls are TRBV19 and TRBJ2-1; no firm D call. Looked up from germline, CDR1 is LNHDA and CDR2 is SQIVND (reference sequence). Trimming left V 6 bases short and J 0 bases short, with 15 bases between. This CDR3 is built from 16 residues.

This clone came up once. This chain uses TRBV7-2 with TRBJ1-5, with D unresolved. The CDR3 extends over 14 amino acids. In germline, CDR1 is SGHTA, CDR2 FQGNSA. Trimming stripped 0 bases from V and 7 bases from J, with 10 bases between. The CDR3 protein is CASSLASSYQPQHF. The CDR3 region has the DNA TGTGCCAGCAGCTTAGCGTCTTCATACCAGCCCCAGCATTTT.

There are a few counts of this clone. The J gene is TRBJ1-5, the V gene TRBV29-1; 7 bases agree with TRBD1. With V trimmed by 7 bases and J by 11 bases, 20 bases remained unmatched. CDR1 and CDR2 from the germline V gene are SQVTM and ANQGSEA. The CDR3 consists of 15 residues. Written as DNA, the CDR3 is TGCAGCGCCGAAATTGGGCGGGGGACTGACAGGGCCCAGCATTTT. Protein: CSAEIGRGTDRAQHF.

The CDR3 spells CASSEGGDRYTF. The CDR3 DNA follows: TGTGCCAGCAGTGAAGGGGGGGATCGCTACACCTTC. The genes are TRBV2 and TRBJ1-2, with TRBD1 as a possible D gene (5 bases). The germline V and J ends were trimmed by 1 base and 9 bases, with 9 bases remaining between them. CDR3 size: 12 residues. The germline CDR1 and CDR2 sequences are SNHLY and FYNNEI.

This clone was counted a few times. V usage is TRBV7-3 and J usage is TRBJ2-5, with D possibly TRBD2 on 6 matching bases. Germline CDR1 and CDR2: SGHTA and FQGTGA. The CDR3 length is 15 residues. Trimming cost V 0 bases and J 5 bases, with 13 bases left between them. CDR3 region: CASSLTGGRWETQYF. In nucleotides, the CDR3 is TGTGCCAGCAGCTTAACTGGTGGGAGGTGGGAGACCCAGTACTTC.

This chain joins TRBV10-2 and TRBJ2-1, with a possible D match to TRBD2 (6 bases). Trimming took 10 bases from V and 4 from J, leaving 23 bases between them. CDR3 length equals 16 residues. The germline V gene has CDR1 WSHSY and CDR2 SAAADI. CDR3: CATDIQPQEGYNEQFF. The CDR3 nucleotides read TGCGCCACCGACATCCAACCACAGGAGGGATACAATGAGCAGTTCTTC.

This clone was picked up a small number of times. The chain joins TRBV10-3 to TRBJ2-2; 7 positions match TRBD2. This CDR3 comprises 16 residues. CDR1 and CDR2 from the germline V gene are ENHRY and SYGVKD. Germline trimming cut 8 bases from V and 6 bases from J; bases unmatched to any gene: 15. CDR3 region: CAIARTGGSRAGELFF. The CDR3 DNA sequence: TGTGCCATCGCCCGGACTGGCGGGAGTCGAGCCGGGGAGCTGTTTTTT.

This clone was recorded once. The genes are TRBV25-1 and TRBJ1-1; possibly TRBD1 for D (6 bases). The CDR3 has 15 amino acids. Germline loops: CDR1 MGHDK, CDR2 SYGVNS. The germline V and J ends were trimmed by 2 bases and 1 base, with 11 bases remaining between them. The CDR3 DNA reads TGTGCCAGCAGTGAACAACAGGGACCGAACACTGAAGCTTTCTTT. Translating it yields CASSEQQGPNTEAFF.

The chain carries TRBV27 and TRBJ2-1, with 9 bases identical to TRBD2. Germline loops: CDR1 MNHEY, CDR2 SMNVEV (reference sequence). With V trimmed by 5 bases and J by 5 bases, 4 bases remained unmatched. There are 14 residues in the CDR3. DNA of the CDR3: TGTGCCAGCAGTCTCCTAGCGGGACACAATGAGCAGTTCTTC. It translates to CASSLLAGHNEQFF.

The sample holds a few counts of this clone. J is TRBJ1-4 and V is TRBV2; D call uncertain. CDR3 length: 13 residues. Germline V gene lookup returns CDR1 SNHLY and CDR2 FYNNEI. V lost 9 bases, J lost 7 bases, and 15 bases lay in between. CDR3 coding DNA: TGTGCCAGTAGACCCTCAGAGGGTGAAAAACTGTTTTTT. Encoded protein: CASRPSEGEKLFF.